These 14 T cell receptor beta chains share one sample of origin, sequenced in a study of blood T cells in healthy people across ages. A J-beta primer mix and a sample-barcoded 5' primer were used in a second PCR of about 7 to 11 cycles. Via MiXCR, TCRdb re-called the 5' RACE reads, giving one row per CDR3 protein. The sample contains hundreds of thousands of distinct CDR3 sequences, about 55% of which appear only once. Material for sequencing was blood. The receptor source for this set is an elderly man in good health.

V usage is TRBV12-3 or TRBV12-4 and J usage is TRBJ2-1; a possible D gene is TRBD1 (6 bases). V lost 6 bases and J 2 bases, leaving 14 bases between the germline ends. This CDR3 spans 15 amino acids. CDR3 DNA sequence: TGTGCCAGCAGAATTGGAACAGGGCCCTACAATGAGCAGTTCTTC. Translating gives CASRIGTGPYNEQFF.

V gene TRBV6-6 combines with J gene TRBJ2-1; D is tentatively TRBD1 or TRBD2 (5 bases each). In germline, CDR1 is MNHNY, CDR2 SVGAGI (reference sequence). The CDR3 runs 14 residues. Trimming shortened V by 2 bases and J by 9 bases, and 14 bases separated the two germline ends. Here the CDR3 reads CASSYGDGPVEQFF. The CDR3 coding sequence is TGTGCCAGCAGTTACGGGGACGGACCAGTTGAGCAGTTCTTC.

This clonotype was seen a few times. This sequence joins TRBV7-8 and TRBJ1-2; weak D call: TRBD1 (5 bases). The CDR3 length is 14 residues. V lost 5 bases and J lost 2, with 12 bases in between. The germline V gene encodes CDR1 SGHVS and CDR2 FQNEAQ. The CDR3 DNA is TGTGCCAGCAGCGTGACAGACAAGAACTATGGCTACACCTTC. Protein product: CASSVTDKNYGYTF.

The chain links TRBV16 to TRBJ1-2, with D perhaps matching TRBD1 (6 bases). Germline CDR1 KGHSY, CDR2 FQNENV. The CDR3 loop spans 13 amino acids. The V gene lost 3 bases and the J gene lost 2 bases, with 7 bases spanning the gap. The CDR3 sequence is CASSHQGNYGYTF. In nucleotides, the CDR3 is TGTGCCAGCAGCCATCAGGGGAACTATGGCTACACCTTC.

There are a few counts of this clonotype. This chain uses TRBV9 with TRBJ2-5, with TRBD2 as a possible D gene (5 bases). Germline values: CDR1 SGDLS, CDR2 YYNGEE. Trimming removed 0 bases at V and 1 base at J, with 13 bases between. The CDR3 is 16 residues long. DNA for the CDR3: TGTGCCAGCAGCGTAGGATTGACTAACCGCCAAGAGACCCAGTACTTC. It codes for CASSVGLTNRQETQYF.

The sample holds a few counts of this clonotype. The chain has TRBV13 and TRBJ2-5; D possibly matches TRBD1 or TRBD2 (5 bases each). TRBJ2-7 explains the end of the DNA better; the J call may be wrong. The CDR3 is 13 amino acids. Germline CDR1 and CDR2: PRHDT and FYEKMQ (reference sequence). The CDR3 region is CASSAEVGVEQYF. The CDR3 DNA reads TGTGCCAGCAGCGCCGAGGTGGGGGTCGAGCAGTACTTC.

This chain uses TRBV11-1 with TRBJ2-1; tentative D call: TRBD2 (6 bases). V shed 3 bases and J shed 7 bases, with 16 bases lying between them. Germline V gene data show CDR1 as SGHAT and CDR2 as FQDESV (reference sequence). CDR3 length: 15 residues. The CDR3 sequence: CASSLGKRVFNEQFF. DNA for the CDR3: TGTGCCAGCAGCTTGGGAAAGCGGGTCTTTAATGAGCAGTTCTTC. The entire variable domain, with the rest obtained from reference TRBV11-1 and TRBJ2-1, is as follows: EAEVAQSPRYKITEKSQAVAFWCDPISGHATLYWYRQILGQGPELLVQFQDESVVDDSQLPKDRFSAERLKGVDSTLKIQPAELGDSAMYLCASSLGKRVFNEQFFGPGTRLTVL.

The chain has TRBV11-2 and TRBJ2-3; the D gene could be TRBD1 or TRBD2 (5 bases each). The germline V gene has CDR1 SGHAT and CDR2 FQNNGV. Trimming removed 4 bases at V and 14 bases at J, with 16 bases between. The CDR3 contains 12 residues. The CDR3 spells CASSSIGAYAYF. In DNA form, the CDR3 reads TGTGCCAGCAGCTCAATCGGGGCATACGCGTATTTT.

The rearrangement links TRBV12-3 or TRBV12-4 to TRBJ2-3; D is unclear. The germline V and J ends were trimmed by 5 bases and 0 bases, with 12 bases remaining between them. CDR3 length: 15 residues. The CDR3 DNA reads as TGTGCCAGCAGTACACCATACCCTAGCACAGATACGCAGTATTTT. This sequence encodes CASSTPYPSTDTQYF.

The V gene is TRBV5-1, the J gene TRBJ1-4; D possibly corresponds to TRBD1 (6 bases). CDR1 and CDR2 (germline): SGHRS, YFSETQ. V lost 4 bases and J lost 10, with 20 bases in between. The CDR3 runs to 15 residues. The CDR3 here is CASSTTGGVFGKLFF. CDR3 in DNA: TGCGCCAGCAGCACGACCGGGGGCGTTTTTGGAAAACTGTTTTTT. The variable domain in full, completed from reference TRBV5-1 and TRBJ1-4, reads KAGVTQTPRYLIKTRGQQVTLSCSPISGHRSVSWYQQTPGQGLQFLFEYFSETQRNKGNFPGRFSGRQFSNSRSEMNVSTLELGDSALYLCASSTTGGVFGKLFFGSGTQLSVL.

Only one count was recorded for this clonotype. CDR3: CASSPRPKREWDTQYF. The CDR3 DNA is TGCGCCAGCAGCCCCCGACCTAAGCGGGAGTGGGATACGCAGTATTTT. The chain employs TRBV5-1 and TRBJ2-3; 8 positions match TRBD2. V shed 4 bases, J shed 6 bases, and the junction held 13 bases outside the gene matches. The CDR3 contains 16 residues. The germline CDR1 and CDR2 sequences are SGHRS and YFSETQ.

The chain links TRBV28 to TRBJ2-7, with 14 bases identical to TRBD2. The J call may be incorrect, as the DNA end agrees better with TRBJ2-5. This CDR3 comprises 17 residues. The germline gives CDR1 MDHEN, CDR2 SYDVKM. In DNA form, the CDR3 reads TGTGCCAGCAGTTTCTACGGGACTAGCGGGAGTCTTGGGACCCAGTACTTC. Amino acids: CASSFYGTSGSLGTQYF.

J is TRBJ1-3 and V is TRBV27; tentative D call: TRBD1 (6 bases). CDR3 length: 16 residues. Trimming shortened V by 6 bases and J by 0 bases, and 15 bases separated the two germline ends. CDR1 is MNHEY and CDR2 is SMNVEV in the germline V gene (reference sequence). CDR3 protein: CASRHRAPSSGNTIYF. CDR3 DNA: TGTGCCAGCAGGCACAGGGCCCCGAGCTCTGGAAACACCATATATTTT.

This clonotype has at least ten counts. The chain couples TRBV12-3 or TRBV12-4 to TRBJ2-1; 9 nucleotides align to TRBD1. Trimming at V came to 6 bases and at J to 4 bases, leaving 7 bases not matched to a gene. The CDR3 totals 15 residues. The CDR3 bases are TGTGCCAGCAGCCTACGAGGACAGGGGTACAATGAGCAGTTCTTC. Residues: CASSLRGQGYNEQFF.